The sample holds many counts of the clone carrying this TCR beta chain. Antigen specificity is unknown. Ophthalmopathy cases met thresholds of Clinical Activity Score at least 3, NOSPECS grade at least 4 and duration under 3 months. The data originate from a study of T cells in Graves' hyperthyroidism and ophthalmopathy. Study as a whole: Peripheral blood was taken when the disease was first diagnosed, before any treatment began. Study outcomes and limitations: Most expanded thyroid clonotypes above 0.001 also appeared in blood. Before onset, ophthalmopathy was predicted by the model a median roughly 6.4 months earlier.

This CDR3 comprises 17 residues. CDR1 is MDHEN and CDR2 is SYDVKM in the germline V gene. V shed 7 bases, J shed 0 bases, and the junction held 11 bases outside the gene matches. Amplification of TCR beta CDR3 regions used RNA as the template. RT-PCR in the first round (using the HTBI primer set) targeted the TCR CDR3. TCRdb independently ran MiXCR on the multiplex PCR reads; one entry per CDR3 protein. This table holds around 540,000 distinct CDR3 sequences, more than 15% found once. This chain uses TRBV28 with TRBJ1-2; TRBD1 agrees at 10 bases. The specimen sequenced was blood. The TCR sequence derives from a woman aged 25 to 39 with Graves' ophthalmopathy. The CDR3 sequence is CASTAGDRGATNYGYTF. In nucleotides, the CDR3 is TGTGCCAGCACCGCGGGGGACAGGGGCGCTACTAACTATGGCTACACCTTC.